This is a list of T cell receptor beta chains from one sample in a study of shared T cell receptors in the human thymus. Libraries were prepared by immunoSEQ multiplex PCR; TCRdb keeps only in-frame clonotypes and omits some of them. The sample has some 760,000 clones; approximately 85% are singletons. These data were also reused for a study on human thymus T cells.

Sequenced input: thymocytes. These receptors were taken from a girl younger than two with a congenital heart defect. CDR3s include the opening cysteine and the closing phenylalanine or tryptophan. The D gene is left open where the match is weak. Clone size is not always given. Where it is, it says once, few, many or a class for expanded clones.

V,D,J,size,DNA,CDR3
TRBV5-8,TRBD1,TRBJ2-3,-,TGTGCCAGCAGCTTGGCAGGGGGCCGTGACACTAGCACAGATACGCAGTATTTT,CASSLAGGRDTSTDTQYF
TRBV4-3,TRBD1,TRBJ1-1,-,TGCGCCAGCAGCCAAGAGGACAGGGTCACTGAAGCTTTCTTT,CASSQEDRVTEAFF
TRBV5-6,TRBD1,TRBJ1-2,-,TGTGCCAGCAGCTTGTGGGGACAGGGAAGCTATGGCTACACCTTC,CASSLWGQGSYGYTF
TRBV15,TRBD2,TRBJ2-3,-,TGTGCCACCAGCAGCGGGGGGGGAGCTAGCACAGATACGCAGTATTTT,CATSSGGGASTDTQYF
TRBV5-1,TRBD1,TRBJ2-3,-,TGCGCCAGCAGCTTGACAGGGGGAAATACGCAGTATTTT,CASSLTGGNTQYF
TRBV5-4,-,TRBJ2-3,-,TGTGCCAGCAGCCCCGTGAGACATCCTTCCACCCACAATACGCAGTATTTT,CASSPVRHPSTHNTQYF
TRBV7-8,-,TRBJ1-2,once,TGTGCCAGCAGCTTAGCCTCGAGCGGCTATGGCTACACCTTC,CASSLASSGYGYTF
TRBV30,-,TRBJ2-2,-,TGTGCCTGGAGTGACAGTTACACCGGGGAGCTGTTTTTT,CAWSDSYTGELFF
TRBV2,TRBD1,TRBJ1-4,once,TGTGCCAGCAGTGGACAAGACAGGGGTAAGGACAAGGTGGAACTGTTTTTT,CASSGQDRGKDKVELFF
TRBV19,-,TRBJ1-2,-,TGTGCCAGTAGTTCGGACATTAAGGGCGTCTATGGCTACACCTTC,CASSSDIKGVYGYTF
TRBV7-7,-,TRBJ2-5,-,TGTGCTAGCAGCTCCCACAGGGCCGCGGCGGAGACCCAGTACTTC,CASSSHRAAAETQYF
TRBV14,-,TRBJ1-4,-,TGTGCCAGCAGCGCTACCCCCTATGAAAAACTGTTTTTT,CASSATPYEKLFF
TRBV27,TRBD1,TRBJ2-7,-,TGTGCCAGCAGCATAACCCCGGGACAGGAAACCTACGAGCAGTACTTC,CASSITPGQETYEQYF
TRBV4-3,TRBD2,TRBJ2-2,-,TGCGCCAGCAGCCAAGTAGCGGGGGAGTACACCGGGGAGCTGTTTTTT,CASSQVAGEYTGELFF
TRBV9,-,TRBJ1-1,-,TGTGCCAGCAGCGTAGACGGTGTAAGGGGGGGCGAAGCTTTCTTT,CASSVDGVRGGEAFF
TRBV7-9,TRBD1,TRBJ2-1,-,TGTGCCAGCAGCTCTCACCGGGGACAGGGGTCCGGCAATGAGCAGTTCTTC,CASSSHRGQGSGNEQFF
TRBV5-6,TRBD2,TRBJ2-3,-,TGTGCCAGCAGCCGAGGGACTAGGCTGAGCACAGATACGCAGTATTTT,CASSRGTRLSTDTQYF